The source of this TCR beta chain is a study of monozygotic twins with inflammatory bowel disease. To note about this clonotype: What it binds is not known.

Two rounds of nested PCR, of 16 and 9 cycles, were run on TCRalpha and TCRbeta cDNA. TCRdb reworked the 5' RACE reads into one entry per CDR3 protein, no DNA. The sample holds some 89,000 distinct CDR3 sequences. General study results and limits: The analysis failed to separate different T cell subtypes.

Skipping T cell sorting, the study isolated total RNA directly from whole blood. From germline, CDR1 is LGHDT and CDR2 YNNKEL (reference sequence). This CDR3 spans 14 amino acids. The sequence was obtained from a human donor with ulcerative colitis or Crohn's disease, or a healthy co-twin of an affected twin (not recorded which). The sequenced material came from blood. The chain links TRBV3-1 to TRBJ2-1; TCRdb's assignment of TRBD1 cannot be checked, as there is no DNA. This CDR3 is CASSQGDRDNEQFF.